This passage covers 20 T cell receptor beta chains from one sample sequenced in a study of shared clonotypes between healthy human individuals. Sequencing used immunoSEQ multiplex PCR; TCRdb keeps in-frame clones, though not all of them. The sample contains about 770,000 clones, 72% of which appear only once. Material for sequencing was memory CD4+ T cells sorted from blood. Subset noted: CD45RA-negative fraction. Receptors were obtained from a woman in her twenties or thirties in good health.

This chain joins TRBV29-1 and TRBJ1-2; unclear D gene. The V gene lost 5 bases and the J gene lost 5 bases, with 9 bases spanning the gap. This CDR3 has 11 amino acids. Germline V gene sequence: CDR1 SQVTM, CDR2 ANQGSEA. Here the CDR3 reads CSVPTTYGYTF. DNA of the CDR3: TGCAGCGTTCCTACTACTTATGGCTACACCTTC.

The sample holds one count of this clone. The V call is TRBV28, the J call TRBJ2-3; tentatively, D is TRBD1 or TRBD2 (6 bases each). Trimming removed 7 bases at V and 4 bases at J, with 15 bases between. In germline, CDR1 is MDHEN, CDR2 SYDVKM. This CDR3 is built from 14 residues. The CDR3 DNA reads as TGTGCCAGCACCAAGGGGGGTGCTGCAGATACGCAGTATTTT. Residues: CASTKGGAADTQYF.

The CDR3 reads CASSPTTVGETQYF. CDR3 sequence (DNA): TGTGCCAGCAGCCCGACAACAGTCGGCGAGACCCAGTACTTC. The rearrangement links TRBV5-4 to TRBJ2-5; D unresolved. The ends were cut back, 4 bases at V and 5 bases at J, with 15 bases in the middle. The CDR3 is 14 residues long. CDR1 and CDR2 (germline): SGHNT, YYREEE (reference sequence).

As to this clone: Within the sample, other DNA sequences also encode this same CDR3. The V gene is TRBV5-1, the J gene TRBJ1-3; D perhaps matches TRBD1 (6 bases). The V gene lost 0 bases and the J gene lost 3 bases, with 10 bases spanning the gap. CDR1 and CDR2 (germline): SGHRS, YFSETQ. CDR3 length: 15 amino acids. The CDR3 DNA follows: TGCGCCAGCAGCTTGGGACAGGAAGGTGGAAACACCATATATTTT. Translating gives CASSLGQEGGNTIYF.

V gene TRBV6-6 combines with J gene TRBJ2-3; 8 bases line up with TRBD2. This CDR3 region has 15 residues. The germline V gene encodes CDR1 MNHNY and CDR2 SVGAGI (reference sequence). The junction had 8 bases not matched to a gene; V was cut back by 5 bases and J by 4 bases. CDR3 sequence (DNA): TGTGCCAGCAGTCCCGCCCTAGCGGGCGCAGATACGCAGTATTTT. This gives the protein CASSPALAGADTQYF.

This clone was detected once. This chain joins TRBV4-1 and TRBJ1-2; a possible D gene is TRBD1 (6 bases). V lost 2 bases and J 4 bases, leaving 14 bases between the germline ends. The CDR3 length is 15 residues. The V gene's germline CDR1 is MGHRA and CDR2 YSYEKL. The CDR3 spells CASSQTDSKVYGYTF. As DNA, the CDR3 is TGCGCCAGCAGCCAAACGGACAGCAAGGTCTATGGCTACACCTTC.

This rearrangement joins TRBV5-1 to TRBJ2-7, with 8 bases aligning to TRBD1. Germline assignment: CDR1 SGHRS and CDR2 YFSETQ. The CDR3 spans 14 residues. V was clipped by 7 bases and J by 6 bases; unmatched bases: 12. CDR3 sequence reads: CASRGVAGGGEQYF. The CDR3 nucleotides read TGCGCCAGCCGAGGGGTGGCAGGGGGCGGCGAGCAGTACTTC.

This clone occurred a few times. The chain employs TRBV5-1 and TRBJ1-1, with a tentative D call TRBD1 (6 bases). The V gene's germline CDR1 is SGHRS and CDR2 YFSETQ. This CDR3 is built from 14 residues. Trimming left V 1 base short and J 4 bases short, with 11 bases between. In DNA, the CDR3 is TGCGCCAGCAGCTTGAGGGGGGATTTCACTGAAGCTTTCTTT. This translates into CASSLRGDFTEAFF.

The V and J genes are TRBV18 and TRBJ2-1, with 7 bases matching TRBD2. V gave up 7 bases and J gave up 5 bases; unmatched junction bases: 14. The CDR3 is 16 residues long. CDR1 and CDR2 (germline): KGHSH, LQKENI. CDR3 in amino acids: CASLVQLASGHNEQFF. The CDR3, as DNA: TGTGCCAGCTTGGTTCAACTGGCTAGCGGTCACAATGAGCAGTTCTTC.

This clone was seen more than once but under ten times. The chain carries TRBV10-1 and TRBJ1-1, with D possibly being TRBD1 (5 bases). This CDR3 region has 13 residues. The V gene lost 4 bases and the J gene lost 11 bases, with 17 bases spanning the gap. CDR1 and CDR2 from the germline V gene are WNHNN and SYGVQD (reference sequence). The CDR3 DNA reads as TGCGCCAGCAGTGGAACAGGTTCACTCAACGCTTTCTTT. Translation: CASSGTGSLNAFF.

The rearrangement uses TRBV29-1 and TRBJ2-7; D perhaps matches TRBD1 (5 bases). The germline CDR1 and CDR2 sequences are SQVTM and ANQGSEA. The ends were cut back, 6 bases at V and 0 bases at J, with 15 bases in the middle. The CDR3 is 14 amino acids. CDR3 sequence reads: CSVTRVQGSYEQYF. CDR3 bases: TGCAGCGTGACCAGGGTCCAGGGCTCCTACGAGCAGTACTTC.

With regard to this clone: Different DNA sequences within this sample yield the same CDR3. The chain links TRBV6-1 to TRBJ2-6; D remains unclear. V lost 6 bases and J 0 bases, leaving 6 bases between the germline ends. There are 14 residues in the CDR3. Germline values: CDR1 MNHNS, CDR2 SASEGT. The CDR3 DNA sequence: TGTGCCAGCAGCTCTGCCTCTGGGGCCAACGTCCTGACTTTC. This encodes CASSSASGANVLTF.

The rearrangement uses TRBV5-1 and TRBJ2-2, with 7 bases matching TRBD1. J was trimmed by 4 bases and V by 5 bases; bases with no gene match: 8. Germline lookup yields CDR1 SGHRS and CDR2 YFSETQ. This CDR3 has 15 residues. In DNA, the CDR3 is TGCGCCAGCAGGATAGGGGGCCGGGGCACCGGGGAGCTGTTTTTT. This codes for CASRIGGRGTGELFF.

The CDR3 sequence is CAISSGETYEQYF. The CDR3 coding sequence is TGTGCCATCAGTAGTGGGGAGACCTACGAGCAGTACTTC. J is TRBJ2-7 and V is TRBV10-3; perhaps TRBD2 as D (5 bases). This CDR3 region has 13 residues. With 5 bases removed from V and 2 bases from J, the gap between germline ends came to 10 bases. The V gene's germline CDR1 is ENHRY and CDR2 SYGVKD.

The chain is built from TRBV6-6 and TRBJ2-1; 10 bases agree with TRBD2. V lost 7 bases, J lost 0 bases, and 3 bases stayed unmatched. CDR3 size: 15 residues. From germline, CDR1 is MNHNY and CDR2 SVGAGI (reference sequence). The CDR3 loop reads CASTASGSSYNEQFF. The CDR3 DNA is TGTGCCAGCACCGCTAGCGGGAGCTCCTACAATGAGCAGTTCTTC.

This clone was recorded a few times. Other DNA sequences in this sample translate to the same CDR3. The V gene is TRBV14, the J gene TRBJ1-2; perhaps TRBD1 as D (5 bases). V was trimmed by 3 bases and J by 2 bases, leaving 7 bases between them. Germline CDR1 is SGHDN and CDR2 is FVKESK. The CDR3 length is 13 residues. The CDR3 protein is CASSQGQNYGYTF. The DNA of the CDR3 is TGTGCCAGCAGCCAGGGGCAGAACTATGGCTACACCTTC.

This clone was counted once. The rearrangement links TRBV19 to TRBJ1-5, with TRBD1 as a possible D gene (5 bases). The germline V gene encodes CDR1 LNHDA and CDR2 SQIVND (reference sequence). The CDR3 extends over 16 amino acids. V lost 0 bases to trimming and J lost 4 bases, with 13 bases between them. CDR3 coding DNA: TGTGCCAGTAGTATAGACGGCACAGGCCGGAATCAGCCCCAGCATTTT. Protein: CASSIDGTGRNQPQHF. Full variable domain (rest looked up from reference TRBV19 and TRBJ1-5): DGGITQSPKYLFRKEGQNVTLSCEQNLNHDAMYWYRQDPGQGLRLIYYSQIVNDFQKGDIAEGYSVSREKKESFPLTVTSAQKNPTAFYLCASSIDGTGRNQPQHFGDGTRLSIL.

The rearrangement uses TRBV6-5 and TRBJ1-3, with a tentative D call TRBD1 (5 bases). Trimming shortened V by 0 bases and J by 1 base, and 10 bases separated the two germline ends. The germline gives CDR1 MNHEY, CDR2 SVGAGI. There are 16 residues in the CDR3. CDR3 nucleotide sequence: TGTGCCAGCAGTTACTCAGCAGGGCAGTCTGGAAACACCATATATTTT. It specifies CASSYSAGQSGNTIYF.

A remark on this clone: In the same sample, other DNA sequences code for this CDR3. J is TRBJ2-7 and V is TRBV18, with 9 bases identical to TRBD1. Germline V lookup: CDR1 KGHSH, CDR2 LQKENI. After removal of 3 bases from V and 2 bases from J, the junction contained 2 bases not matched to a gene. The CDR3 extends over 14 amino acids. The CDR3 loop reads CASSPGTGTYEQYF. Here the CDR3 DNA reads TGTGCCAGCTCACCGGGGACAGGGACCTACGAGCAGTACTTC.

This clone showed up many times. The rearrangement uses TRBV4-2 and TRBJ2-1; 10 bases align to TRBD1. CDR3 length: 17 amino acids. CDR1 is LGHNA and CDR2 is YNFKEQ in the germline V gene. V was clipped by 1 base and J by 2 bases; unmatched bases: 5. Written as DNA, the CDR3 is TGTGCCAGCAGCCAAGCGGTGGGGACAGGGGCCTACAATGAGCAGTTCTTC. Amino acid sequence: CASSQAVGTGAYNEQFF.